Below are 6 T cell receptor beta chains sequenced from a single sample in a study of T-cell reconstitution after alpha-beta-depleted transplantation in children. Unique molecular identifiers were used in preparing the TCRbeta library. TCRdb reanalysed the PCR reads using MiXCR and keeps one entry per CDR3 protein. The data show around 600,000 distinct CDR3 sequences, under 25% seen once. Sequences were derived from PBMCs, mostly from graft donor cells, sampled 360 days after TCRalphabeta/CD19-depleted stem cell transplant. Receptors originate from a boy under three years old who had a stem cell transplant for acute myeloid leukemia, so the T cells may come from the graft donor.

This clonotype has just one count. At one end the junction does not follow the germline gene, possibly because of a read error. This chain uses TRBV20-1 with TRBJ2-7; D possibly corresponds to TRBD2 (5 bases). CDR1 is DFQATT, CDR2 SNEGSKA, per germline (reference sequence). The CDR3 has 17 amino acids. CDR3 sequence reads: CCARESREPLENYEQYF. The CDR3 DNA sequence: TGCTGTGCTAGAGAATCTCGGGAACCCCTCGAGAACTACGAGCAGTACTTC.

This clonotype was found a few times. The chain employs TRBV12-3 or TRBV12-4 and TRBJ2-1, with 11 bases that match TRBD2. The CDR3 extends over 16 amino acids. V lost 5 bases and J lost 8; bases outside the gene matches: 11. The CDR3 nucleotides are TGTGCCAGCAGTCTATTAGCGGGGGGGCCGGGCTATGAGCAGTTCTTC. As protein: CASSLLAGGPGYEQFF.

At least ten counts were recorded for this clonotype. The chain combines TRBV12-3 or TRBV12-4 with TRBJ1-5, with 7 bases matching TRBD1. This CDR3 contains 13 residues. The V segment lost 3 bases and the J segment 5 bases; nucleotides outside the gene matches: 1. Written as DNA, the CDR3 is TGTGCCAGCAGTTTCGACAGGGATCAGCCCCAGCATTTT. The encoded protein is CASSFDRDQPQHF.

This clonotype was recorded a few times. V and J are TRBV6-1 and TRBJ2-1, with TRBD1 identical over 10 bases. The V segment lost 0 bases and the J segment 7 bases; nucleotides outside the gene matches: 9. The CDR3 loop spans 17 amino acids. The germline CDR1 and CDR2 sequences are MNHNS and SASEGT. CDR3 bases: TGTGCCAGCAGTGAAGCGACCAGACAGGGGGCGAGGAATGAGCAGTTCTTC. Its translation is CASSEATRQGARNEQFF.

Ten or more counts support this clonotype. The chain carries TRBV11-2 and TRBJ2-7, with 8 bases lining up with TRBD1. Germline V gives CDR1 SGHAT, CDR2 FQNNGV. With V trimmed by 3 bases and J by 3 bases, 7 bases remained unmatched. The CDR3 has 15 residues. CDR3 region: CASSLDRAFVYEQYF. The CDR3 region has the DNA TGTGCCAGCAGCTTGGACAGGGCCTTTGTCTACGAGCAGTACTTC. Supplemented by reference TRBV11-2 and TRBJ2-7, the full variable domain reads EAGVAQSPRYKIIEKRQSVAFWCNPISGHATLYWYQQILGQGPKLLIQFQNNGVVDDSQLPKDRFSAERLKGVDSTLKIQPAKLEDSAVYLCASSLDRAFVYEQYFGPGTRLTVT.

The gene calls are TRBV6-1 and TRBJ2-7; 8 bases are a match to TRBD2. This CDR3 has 14 amino acids. Trimming cost V 6 bases and J 5 bases; bases outside gene matches: 9. Germline assignment: CDR1 MNHNS and CDR2 SASEGT. The CDR3 protein is CASSPLAGMNEQYF. The CDR3 bases are TGTGCCAGCAGCCCCTTAGCGGGGATGAACGAGCAGTACTTC.